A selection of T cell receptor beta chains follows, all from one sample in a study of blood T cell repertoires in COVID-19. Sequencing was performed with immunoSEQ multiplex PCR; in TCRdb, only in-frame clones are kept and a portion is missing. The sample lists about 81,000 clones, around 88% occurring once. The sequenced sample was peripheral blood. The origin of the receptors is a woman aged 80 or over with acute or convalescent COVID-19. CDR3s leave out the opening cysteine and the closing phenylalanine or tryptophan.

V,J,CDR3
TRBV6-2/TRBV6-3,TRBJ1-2,ASSQTGGDGYT
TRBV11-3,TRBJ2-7,ASSSSVGGEQY
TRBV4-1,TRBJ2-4,ASSQAGGHIQY
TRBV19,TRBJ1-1,ASSGGLIVNTEAF
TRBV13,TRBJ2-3,ASSILSGGSDTQY
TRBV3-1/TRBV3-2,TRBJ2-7,ASSRHFGGQGGEQY
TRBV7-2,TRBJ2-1,ASSLTAGGHNEQF
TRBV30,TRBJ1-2,AYFGVGGYT
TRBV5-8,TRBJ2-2,ASSLFQGASTGELF
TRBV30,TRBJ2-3,AWHSSGGSTDTQY
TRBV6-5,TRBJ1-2,ASSANRGGYGYT
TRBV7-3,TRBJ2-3,ASRRTSTDTQY
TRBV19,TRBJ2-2,ASGTGGVNTGELF
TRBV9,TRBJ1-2,ASSVPGALGYT
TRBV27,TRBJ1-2,ASSLKAGNYGYT
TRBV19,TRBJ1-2,ASSTGGSFYGYT
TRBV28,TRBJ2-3,ASSSTGSGTDTQY
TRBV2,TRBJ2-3,ASSEKESTDTQY
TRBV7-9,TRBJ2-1,ASSLAMPSGRNNEQF
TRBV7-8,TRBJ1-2,ASSGTGGGYT
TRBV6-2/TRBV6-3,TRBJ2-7,ASSVGTLGVREQY
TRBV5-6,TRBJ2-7,ASSRRTSAPEQY
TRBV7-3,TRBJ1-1,ASSSGQGFTEAF
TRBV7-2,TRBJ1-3,ASSLQASGNTIY
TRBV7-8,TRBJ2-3,ASSPAGVATDTQY
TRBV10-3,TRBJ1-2,AISSGTTNYGYT